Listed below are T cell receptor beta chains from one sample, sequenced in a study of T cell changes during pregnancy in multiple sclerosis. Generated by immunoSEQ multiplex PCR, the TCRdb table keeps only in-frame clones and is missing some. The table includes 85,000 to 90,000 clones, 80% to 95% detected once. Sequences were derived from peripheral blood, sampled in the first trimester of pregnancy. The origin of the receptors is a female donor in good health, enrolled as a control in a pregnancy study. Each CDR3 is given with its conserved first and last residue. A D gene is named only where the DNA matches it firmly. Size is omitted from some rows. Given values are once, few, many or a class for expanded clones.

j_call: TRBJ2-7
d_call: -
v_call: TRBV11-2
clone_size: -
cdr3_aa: CASSLQGSYEQYF
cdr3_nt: TGTGCCAGCAGCTTACAGGGCTCCTACGAGCAGTACTTC

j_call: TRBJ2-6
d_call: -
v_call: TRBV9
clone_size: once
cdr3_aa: CASSVGRGSGANVLTF
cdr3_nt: TGTGCCAGCAGCGTAGGTCGGGGGTCTGGGGCCAACGTCCTGACTTTC

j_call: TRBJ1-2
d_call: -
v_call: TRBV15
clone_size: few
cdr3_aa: CATSRAVNYGYTF
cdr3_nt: TGTGCCACCAGCAGAGCCGTAAACTATGGCTACACCTTC

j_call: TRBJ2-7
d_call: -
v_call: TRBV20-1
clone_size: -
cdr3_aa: CSAPRREEQYF
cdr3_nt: TGCAGTGCTCCCCGGAGGGAAGAGCAGTACTTC

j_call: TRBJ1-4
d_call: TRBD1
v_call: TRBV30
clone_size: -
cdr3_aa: CAWSPDRGEKLFF
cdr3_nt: TGTGCCTGGAGTCCGGACAGGGGGGAAAAACTGTTTTTT

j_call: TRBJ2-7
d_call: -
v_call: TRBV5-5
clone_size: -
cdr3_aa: CASSLVTAYEQYF
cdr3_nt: TGTGCCAGCAGCTTAGTTACAGCATACGAGCAGTACTTC

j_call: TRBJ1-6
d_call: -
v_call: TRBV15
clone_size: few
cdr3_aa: CATSRDRRGSYNSPLHF
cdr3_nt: TGTGCCACCAGCAGAGACAGGAGGGGCTCCTATAATTCACCCCTCCACTTT

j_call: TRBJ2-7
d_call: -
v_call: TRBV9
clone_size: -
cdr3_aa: CASSPSRTFVKSYEQYF
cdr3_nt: TGTGCCAGCAGCCCCAGCAGGACTTTTGTAAAGAGCTACGAGCAGTACTTC

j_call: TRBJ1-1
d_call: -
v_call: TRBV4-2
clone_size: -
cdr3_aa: CASSQESGQWDTEAFF
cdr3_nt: TGTGCCAGCAGCCAAGAGAGCGGACAGTGGGACACTGAAGCTTTCTTT

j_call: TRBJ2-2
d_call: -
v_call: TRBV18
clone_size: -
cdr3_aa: CASSPVSTGELFF
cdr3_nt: TGTGCCAGCTCACCCGTTTCCACCGGGGAGCTGTTTTTT

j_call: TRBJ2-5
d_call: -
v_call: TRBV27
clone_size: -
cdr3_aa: CAAGQTQETQYF
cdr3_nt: TGTGCCGCCGGACAAACGCAAGAGACCCAGTACTTC

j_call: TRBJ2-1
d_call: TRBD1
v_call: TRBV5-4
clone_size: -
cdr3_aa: CASSFRTGGDEQFF
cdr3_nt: TGTGCCAGCAGCTTTCGAACAGGGGGCGATGAGCAGTTCTTC

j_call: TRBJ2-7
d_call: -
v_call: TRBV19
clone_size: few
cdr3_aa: CASSPQGGGSYEQYF
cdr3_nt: TGTGCCAGTAGTCCCCAGGGCGGCGGATCCTACGAGCAGTACTTC

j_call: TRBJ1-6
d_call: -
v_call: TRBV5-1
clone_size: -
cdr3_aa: CASSLALGARGSPLHF
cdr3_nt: TGCGCCAGCAGCTTGGCCCTTGGGGCCAGAGGTTCACCCCTCCACTTT

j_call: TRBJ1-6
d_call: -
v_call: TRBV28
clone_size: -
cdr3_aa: CASSFGATRFNSPLHF
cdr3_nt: TGTGCCAGCAGTTTTGGAGCCACCAGATTTAATTCACCCCTCCACTTT

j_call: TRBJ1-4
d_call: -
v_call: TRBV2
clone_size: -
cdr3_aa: CASRQQLANEKLFF
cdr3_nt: TGTGCCAGCAGGCAACAGCTTGCTAATGAAAAACTGTTTTTT

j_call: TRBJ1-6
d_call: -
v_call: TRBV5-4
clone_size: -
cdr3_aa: CASSLGGGGNSPLHF
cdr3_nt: TGTGCCAGCAGCTTGGGCGGGGGCGGGAATTCACCCCTCCACTTT

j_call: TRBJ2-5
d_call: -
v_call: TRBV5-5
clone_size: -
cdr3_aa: CASSLFQKETQYF
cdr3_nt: TGTGCCAGCAGCTTGTTTCAGAAAGAGACCCAGTACTTC

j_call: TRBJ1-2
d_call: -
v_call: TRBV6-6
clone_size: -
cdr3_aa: CASSYSDIYGYTF
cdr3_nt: TGTGCCAGCAGTTACAGTGACATCTATGGCTACACCTTC

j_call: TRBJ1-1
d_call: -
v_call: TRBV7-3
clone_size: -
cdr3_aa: CASSAGDLAFF
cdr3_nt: TGTGCCAGCAGCGCGGGCGACCTGGCTTTCTTT

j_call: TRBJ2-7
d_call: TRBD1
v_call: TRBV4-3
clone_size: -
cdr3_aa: CASSPGQGSQEQYF
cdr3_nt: TGCGCCAGCAGCCCCGGACAGGGGTCTCAAGAGCAGTACTTC

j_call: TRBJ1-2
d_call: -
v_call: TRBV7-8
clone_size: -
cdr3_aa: CASSRDSNYGYTF
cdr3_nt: TGTGCCAGCAGCCGAGACAGCAACTATGGCTACACCTTC

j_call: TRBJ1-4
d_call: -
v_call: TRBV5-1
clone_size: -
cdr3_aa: CASSWPLDSSTNEKLFF
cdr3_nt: TGCGCCAGCAGCTGGCCGTTGGACAGCTCAACTAATGAAAAACTGTTTTTT

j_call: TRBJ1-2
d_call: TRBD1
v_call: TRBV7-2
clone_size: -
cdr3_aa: CASSEPGTGGARNYGYTF
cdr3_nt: TGTGCCAGCAGCGAACCCGGGACAGGGGGCGCGAGGAACTATGGCTACACCTTC

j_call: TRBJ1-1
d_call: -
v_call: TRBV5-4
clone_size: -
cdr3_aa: CASSLAKNTEAFF
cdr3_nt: TGTGCCAGCAGCTTGGCAAAGAACACTGAAGCTTTCTTT

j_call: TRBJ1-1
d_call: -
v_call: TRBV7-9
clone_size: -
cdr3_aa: CASSPRELNTEAFF
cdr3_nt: TGTGCCAGCAGTCCCCGGGAACTAAACACTGAAGCTTTCTTT

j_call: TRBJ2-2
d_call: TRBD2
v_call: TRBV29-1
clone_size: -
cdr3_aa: CSVPWGGLGFPATGELFF
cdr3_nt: TGCAGCGTCCCCTGGGGGGGGTTGGGGTTCCCCGCTACCGGGGAGCTGTTTTTT

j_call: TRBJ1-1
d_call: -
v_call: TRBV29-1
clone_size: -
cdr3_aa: CSVETSPGTEAFF
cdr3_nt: TGCAGCGTTGAGACCTCTCCGGGAACTGAAGCTTTCTTT

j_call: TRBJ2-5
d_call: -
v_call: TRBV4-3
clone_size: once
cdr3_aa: CASSQDLQLRETQYF
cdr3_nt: TGCGCCAGCAGCCAAGATCTACAGCTCCGAGAGACCCAGTACTTC

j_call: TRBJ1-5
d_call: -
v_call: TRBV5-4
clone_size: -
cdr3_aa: CASSRGGSNQPQHF
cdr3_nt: TGTGCCAGCAGCAGAGGTGGGAGCAATCAGCCCCAGCATTTT

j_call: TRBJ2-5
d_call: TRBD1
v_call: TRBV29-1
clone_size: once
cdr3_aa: CSVENRGETQYF
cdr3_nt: TGCAGCGTTGAAAACAGGGGAGAGACCCAGTACTTC

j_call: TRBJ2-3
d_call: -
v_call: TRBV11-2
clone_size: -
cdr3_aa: CASSNRLAAHTQYF
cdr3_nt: TGTGCCAGCAGTAACCGGCTGGCGGCCCATACGCAGTATTTT

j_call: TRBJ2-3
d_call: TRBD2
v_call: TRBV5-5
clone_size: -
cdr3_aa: CASSKFGGADTQYF
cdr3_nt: TGTGCCAGCAGCAAGTTCGGGGGGGCAGATACGCAGTATTTT

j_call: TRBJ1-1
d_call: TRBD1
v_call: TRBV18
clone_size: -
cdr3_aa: CASSEPATGATEAFF
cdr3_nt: TGTGCCAGCTCAGAGCCCGCGACAGGGGCCACTGAAGCTTTCTTT

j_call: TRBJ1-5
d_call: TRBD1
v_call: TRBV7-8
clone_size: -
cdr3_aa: CASAWGQGVNQPQHF
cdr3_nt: TGTGCCAGCGCTTGGGGACAGGGGGTCAATCAGCCCCAGCATTTT

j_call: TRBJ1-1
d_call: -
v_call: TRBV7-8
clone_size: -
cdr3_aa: CASSPAQTYTEAFF
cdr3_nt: TGTGCCAGCAGCCCAGCCCAGACATACACTGAAGCTTTCTTT